This T cell receptor (beta chain) stems from a study of cytomegalovirus exposure and HLA in healthy donors. The study's findings and limits: A prior analysis recorded that most TCR beta V segments were productive about 87% or about 30% of the time.

Turning to this clone: The antigen is undetermined.

The PCR was carried out with 60 Vbeta primers and 13 Jbeta primers. Assay used: immunoSEQ multiplex PCR; TCRdb lists only in-frame clones, some missing. The sample contains about 150,000 clones, roughly 9.4% of which appear only once. The CDR3 runs to 17 residues. V lost 2 bases and J lost 4, with 18 bases in between. Germline V gene sequence: CDR1 KGHSY, CDR2 FQNENV. The TCR was taken from a male donor in good health and CMV-seronegative. Sample: PBMCs. This chain uses TRBV16 with TRBJ2-1, with D possibly being TRBD2 (5 bases). The CDR3 DNA follows: TGTGCCAGCAGCCAAAGTATAGGGCTAGCTCGGTACAATGAGCAGTTCTTC. This sequence encodes CASSQSIGLARYNEQFF.